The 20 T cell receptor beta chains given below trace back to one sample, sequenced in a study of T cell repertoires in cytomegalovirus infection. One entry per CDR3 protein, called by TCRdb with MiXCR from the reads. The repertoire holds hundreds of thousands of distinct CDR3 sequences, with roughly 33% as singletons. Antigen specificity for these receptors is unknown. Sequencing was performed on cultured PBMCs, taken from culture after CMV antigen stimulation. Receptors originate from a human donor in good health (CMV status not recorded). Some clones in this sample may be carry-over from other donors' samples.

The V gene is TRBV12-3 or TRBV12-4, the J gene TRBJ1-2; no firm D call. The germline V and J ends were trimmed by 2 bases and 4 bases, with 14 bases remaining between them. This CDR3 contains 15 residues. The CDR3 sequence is CASSLHRELGYGYTF. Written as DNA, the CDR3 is TGTGCCAGCAGTTTACACCGAGAGCTAGGCTATGGCTACACCTTC.

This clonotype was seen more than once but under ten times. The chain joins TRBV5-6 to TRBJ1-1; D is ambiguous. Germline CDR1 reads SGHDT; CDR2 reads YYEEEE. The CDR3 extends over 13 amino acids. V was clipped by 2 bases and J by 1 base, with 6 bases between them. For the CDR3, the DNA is TGTGCCAGCAGCTTTAAACCGAACACTGAAGCTTTCTTT. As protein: CASSFKPNTEAFF.

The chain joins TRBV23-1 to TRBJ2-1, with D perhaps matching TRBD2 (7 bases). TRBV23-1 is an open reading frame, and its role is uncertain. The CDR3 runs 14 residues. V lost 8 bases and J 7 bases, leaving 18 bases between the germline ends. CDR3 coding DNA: TGCGCCAGCGAGCGGGACACCCTGATGAATGAGCAGTTCTTC. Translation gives CASERDTLMNEQFF.

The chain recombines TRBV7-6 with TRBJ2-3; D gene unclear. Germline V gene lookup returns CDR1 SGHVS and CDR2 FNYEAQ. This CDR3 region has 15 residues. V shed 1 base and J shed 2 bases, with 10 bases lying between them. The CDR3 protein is CASSLERDPTDTQYF. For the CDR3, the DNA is TGTGCCAGCAGCTTAGAAAGAGACCCCACAGATACGCAGTATTTT.

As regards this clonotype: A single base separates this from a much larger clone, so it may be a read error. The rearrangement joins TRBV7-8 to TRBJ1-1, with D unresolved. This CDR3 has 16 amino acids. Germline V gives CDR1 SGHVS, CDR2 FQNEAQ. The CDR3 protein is CASSLALGRLNTEALF. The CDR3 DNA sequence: TGTGCCAGCAGCTTAGCGCTCGGCAGACTGAACACTGAAGCTTTGTTT.

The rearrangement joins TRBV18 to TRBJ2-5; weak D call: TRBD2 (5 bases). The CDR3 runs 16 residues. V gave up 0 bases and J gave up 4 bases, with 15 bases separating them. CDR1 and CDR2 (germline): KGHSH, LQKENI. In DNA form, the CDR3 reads TGTGCCAGCTCACCACCTGGCCGAGGGCTTCGAGAGACCCAGTACTTC. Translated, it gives CASSPPGRGLRETQYF.

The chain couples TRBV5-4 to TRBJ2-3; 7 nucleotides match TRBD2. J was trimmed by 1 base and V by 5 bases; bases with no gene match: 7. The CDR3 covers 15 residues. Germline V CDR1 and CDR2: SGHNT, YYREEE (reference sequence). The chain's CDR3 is CASRNGLDRTDTQYF. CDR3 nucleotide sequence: TGTGCCAGCAGGAACGGACTAGACCGCACAGATACGCAGTATTTT.

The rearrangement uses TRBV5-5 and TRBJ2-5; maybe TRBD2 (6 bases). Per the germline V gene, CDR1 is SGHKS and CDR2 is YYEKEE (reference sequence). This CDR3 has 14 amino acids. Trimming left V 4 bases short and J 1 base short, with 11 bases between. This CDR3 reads CASSRGGLQETQYF. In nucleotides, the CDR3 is TGTGCCAGCAGCCGGGGAGGCCTCCAAGAGACCCAGTACTTC.

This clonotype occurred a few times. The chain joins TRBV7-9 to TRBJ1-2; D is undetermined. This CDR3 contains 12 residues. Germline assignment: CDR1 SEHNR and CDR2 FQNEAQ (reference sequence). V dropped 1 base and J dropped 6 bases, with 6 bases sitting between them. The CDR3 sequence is CASSLEQNGYTF. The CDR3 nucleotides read TGTGCCAGCAGCTTAGAACAGAATGGCTACACCTTC.

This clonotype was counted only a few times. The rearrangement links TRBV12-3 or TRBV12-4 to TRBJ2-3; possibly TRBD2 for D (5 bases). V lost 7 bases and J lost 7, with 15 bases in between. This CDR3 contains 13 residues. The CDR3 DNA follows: TGTGCCAGCACTGGCTCCACGGGATATACGCAGTATTTT. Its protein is CASTGSTGYTQYF.

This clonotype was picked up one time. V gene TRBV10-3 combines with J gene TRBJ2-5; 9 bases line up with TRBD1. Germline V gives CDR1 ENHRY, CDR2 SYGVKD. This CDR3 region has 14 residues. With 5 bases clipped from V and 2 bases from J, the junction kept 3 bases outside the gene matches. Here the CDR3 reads CAISKDRGQETQYF. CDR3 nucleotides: TGTGCCATCAGTAAGGACAGGGGTCAAGAGACCCAGTACTTC.

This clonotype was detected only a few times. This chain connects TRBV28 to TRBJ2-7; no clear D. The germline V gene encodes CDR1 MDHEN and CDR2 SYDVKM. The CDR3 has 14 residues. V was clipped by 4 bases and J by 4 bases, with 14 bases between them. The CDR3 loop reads CASSSPASAYEQYF. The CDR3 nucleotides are TGTGCCAGCAGTTCCCCGGCCAGCGCGTACGAGCAGTACTTC.

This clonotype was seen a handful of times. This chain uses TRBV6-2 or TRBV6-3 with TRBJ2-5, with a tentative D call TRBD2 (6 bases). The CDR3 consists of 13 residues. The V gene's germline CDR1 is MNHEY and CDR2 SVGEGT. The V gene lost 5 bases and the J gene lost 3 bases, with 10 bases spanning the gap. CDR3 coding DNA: TGTGCCAGCAGTGACATAGCGGAAGAGACCCAGTACTTC. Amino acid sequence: CASSDIAEETQYF.

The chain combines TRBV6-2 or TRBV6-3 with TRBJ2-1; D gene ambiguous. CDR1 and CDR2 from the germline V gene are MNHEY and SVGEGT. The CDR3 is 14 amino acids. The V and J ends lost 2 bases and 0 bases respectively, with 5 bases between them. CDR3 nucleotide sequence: TGTGCCAGCAGTTACGGCGCCTCCTACAATGAGCAGTTCTTC. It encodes CASSYGASYNEQFF.

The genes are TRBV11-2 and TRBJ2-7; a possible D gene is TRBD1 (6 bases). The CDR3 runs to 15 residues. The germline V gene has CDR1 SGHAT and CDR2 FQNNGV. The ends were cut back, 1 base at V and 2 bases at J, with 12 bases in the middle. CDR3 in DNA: TGTGCCAGCAGCTTAGTTACAGGGCCAACCTACGAGCAGTACTTC. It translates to CASSLVTGPTYEQYF. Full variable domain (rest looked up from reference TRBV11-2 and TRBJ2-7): EAGVAQSPRYKIIEKRQSVAFWCNPISGHATLYWYQQILGQGPKLLIQFQNNGVVDDSQLPKDRFSAERLKGVDSTLKIQPAKLEDSAVYLCASSLVTGPTYEQYFGPGTRLTVT.

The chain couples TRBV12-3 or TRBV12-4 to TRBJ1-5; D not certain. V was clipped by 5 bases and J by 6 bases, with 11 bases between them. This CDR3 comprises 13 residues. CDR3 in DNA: TGTGCCAGCAGTGGGGAGGGAAGTCAGCCCCAGCATTTT. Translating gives CASSGEGSQPQHF.

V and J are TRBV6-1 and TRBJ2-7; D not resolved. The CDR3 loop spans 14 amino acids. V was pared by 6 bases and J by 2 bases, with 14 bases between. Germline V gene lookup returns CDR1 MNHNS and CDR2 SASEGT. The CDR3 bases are TGTGCCAGCAGGCCGAGTTTTTCCACCTACGAGCAGTACTTC. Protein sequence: CASRPSFSTYEQYF.

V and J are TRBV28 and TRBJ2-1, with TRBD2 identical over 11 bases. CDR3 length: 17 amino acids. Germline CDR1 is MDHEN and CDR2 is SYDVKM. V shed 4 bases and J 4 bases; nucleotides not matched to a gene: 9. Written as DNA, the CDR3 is TGTGCCAGCAGTTCCCGCTTGCTAGCGGGGGGATACAATGAGCAGTTCTTC. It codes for CASSSRLLAGGYNEQFF. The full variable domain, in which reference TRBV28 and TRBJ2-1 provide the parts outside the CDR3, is DVKVTQSSRYLVKRTGEKVFLECVQDMDHENMFWYRQDPGLGLRLIYFSYDVKMKEKGDIPEGYSVSREKKERFSLILESASTNQTSMYLCASSSRLLAGGYNEQFFGPGTRLTVL.

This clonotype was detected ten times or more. This CDR3 is CASSPDWSSYNEQFF. As DNA, the CDR3 is TGTGCCAGCAGCCCCGACTGGAGCTCCTACAATGAGCAGTTCTTC. The genes are TRBV7-2 and TRBJ2-1; D gene ambiguous. CDR1 and CDR2 from the germline V gene are SGHTA and FQGNSA. This CDR3 contains 15 residues. The germline V and J ends were trimmed by 5 bases and 0 bases, with 11 bases remaining between them.

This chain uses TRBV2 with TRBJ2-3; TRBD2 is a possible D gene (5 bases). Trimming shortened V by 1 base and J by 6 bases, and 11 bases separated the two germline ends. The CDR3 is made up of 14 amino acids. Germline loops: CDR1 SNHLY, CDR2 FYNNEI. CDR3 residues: CASSEVGVFDTQYF. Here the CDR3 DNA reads TGTGCCAGCAGTGAAGTCGGGGTGTTTGATACGCAGTATTTT.